Presented here are 8 T cell receptor beta chains from one specimen sequenced in a study of shared clonotypes between healthy human individuals (dated by TCRdb to the early 2020s). The receptor library was made with the immunoSEQ multiplex PCR assay. TCRdb mirrors the immuneACCESS table, restricted to in-frame sequences. Some clones are absent from its copies; in checked studies, under half trace to an unresolved V gene, and the reason for the others is unknown. The sample contains 2 million to 2.5 million clones, 85% to 95% of them found a single time. 0.3% to 0.45% of the sample is held by the ten biggest clonotypes. Material: naive CD4+ T cells from PBMCs. The cell subset or site label here, explained by the study, means: CD45RA+ positively selected. These receptors all come from a man between 18 and 29 years old in good health. Some clones in this sample may be carry-over from other donors' samples.

In this sample, this clone turned up once. This sequence joins TRBV5-4 and TRBJ2-1; D is perhaps TRBD1 (8 bases). V lost 4 bases and J 7 bases, leaving 15 bases between the germline ends. The CDR3 runs 14 residues. CDR1 is SGHNT and CDR2 is YYREEE in the germline V gene (reference sequence). CDR3 in amino acids: CASSPNRGGNEQFF. The DNA of the CDR3 is TGTGCCAGCAGCCCTAACAGGGGGGGTAATGAGCAGTTCTTC.

The chain couples TRBV19 to TRBJ2-2, with D possibly matching TRBD1 (6 bases). Deletions cut 3 bases from V and 2 bases from J, with 10 bases between. The V gene's germline CDR1 is LNHDA and CDR2 SQIVND (reference sequence). This CDR3 region has 15 residues. DNA of the CDR3: TGTGCCAGTAGTATTTCAGGGGTCAACACCGGGGAGCTGTTTTTT. Translated: CASSISGVNTGELFF.

This sequence joins TRBV28 and TRBJ1-4; no clear D. CDR3 length: 14 residues. Germline CDR1 reads MDHEN; CDR2 reads SYDVKM. Trimming took 2 bases from V and 8 from J, leaving 12 bases between them. CDR3 coding DNA: TGTGCCAGCAGTTTAAGTGAAAGGCGGGAAAAACTGTTTTTT. Translating it yields CASSLSERREKLFF.

The chain combines TRBV5-1 with TRBJ2-7; 9 positions agree with TRBD1. CDR3 size: 19 residues. The V and J ends lost 4 bases and 0 bases, in that order; junction bases with no gene match: 17. Germline lookup yields CDR1 SGHRS and CDR2 YFSETQ. CDR3 DNA sequence: TGCGCCAGCAGCCCTGCCCCCCGGGACAGGGTTAGTTTCTCCTACGAGCAGTACTTC. As protein: CASSPAPRDRVSFSYEQYF.

About this clone: The junction departs from the called germline gene at one end, perhaps through a read error. The V call is TRBV7-8, the J call TRBJ2-7, with D perhaps matching TRBD1 or TRBD2 (5 bases each). The CDR3 totals 16 residues. Germline V gene data show CDR1 as SGHVS and CDR2 as FQNEAQ. The CDR3 protein is CASRAGITSGTYEQYF. The CDR3 DNA reads as TGTGCAAGCAGGGCAGGGATTACCTCCGGGACCTACGAGCAGTACTTC.

This chain connects TRBV7-9 to TRBJ2-7; D may be TRBD1 (5 bases). V lost 4 bases and J lost 6, with 10 bases in between. This CDR3 has 12 residues. CDR1 and CDR2 (germline): SEHNR, FQNEAQ (reference sequence). CDR3 DNA: TGTGCCAGCAGCTCCTCAGGGCCCGAGCAGTACTTC. Residues: CASSSSGPEQYF.

This clone has just one count. J is TRBJ2-5 and V is TRBV6-1, with D perhaps TRBD1 (6 bases). Trimming removed 7 bases from V and 5 bases from J, with 17 bases in between. CDR1 is MNHNS and CDR2 is SASEGT in the germline V gene. The CDR3 consists of 14 residues. The CDR3 DNA reads TGTGCCAGCATACAGGGTCGGGCTAGGGAGACCCAGTACTTC. It encodes CASIQGRARETQYF.

V and J are TRBV9 and TRBJ2-1, with D uncertain. Germline V gives CDR1 SGDLS, CDR2 YYNGEE. The V and J ends lost 0 bases and 9 bases respectively, with 13 bases between them. The CDR3 sequence is 14 residues long. This CDR3 reads CASSVAQKRVEQFF. CDR3 nucleotides: TGTGCCAGCAGCGTAGCTCAAAAAAGGGTTGAGCAGTTCTTC.